This T cell receptor beta chain was obtained from a study of tumor-infiltrating lymphocytes in localized non-small cell lung cancer. General study points: Only some patients had TCR sequencing, depending on available tissue.

About this clone: Its antigen is unknown.

Germline CDR1 LNHDA, CDR2 SQIVND (reference sequence). Trimming took 9 bases from V and 5 from J; bases not matched to a gene: 17. This CDR3 contains 16 residues. Clones were sequenced by immunoSEQ multiplex PCR, and TCRdb holds only the in-frame ones, with some missing. The sample holds roughly 30,000 clones, approximately 85% seen once. This clonotype was obtained from a human donor with non-small cell lung cancer. J is TRBJ1-2 and V is TRBV19; 8 bases are shared with TRBD1. The sequencing input was lung tumor tissue. The DNA of the CDR3 is TGTGCCAGCCGTACCCTCAGGGGGCGAGCGGGTTATGGCTACACCTTC. The encoded protein is CASRTLRGRAGYGYTF.